This TCR beta chain came from a study of blood T cell repertoires in COVID-19. The CDR3 loop spans 15 amino acids. V shed 3 bases, J shed 3 bases, and the junction held 6 bases outside the gene matches. Germline V gene sequence: CDR1 DFQATT, CDR2 SNEGSKA (reference sequence). Measured with immunoSEQ multiplex PCR; TCRdb has only the in-frame clones, and not every one. This sample yields about 330,000 clones, of which roughly 90% are seen a single time; 5% to 7% belongs to the top ten. The rearrangement links TRBV20-1 to TRBJ2-7; 12 nucleotides agree with TRBD2. The clonotype originates from a man aged 18-30 years who had recovered from COVID-19. The sample was peripheral blood. The CDR3 region has the DNA TGCAGTGCTAGTTCTAGCGGGAGGGCAAGCTACGAGCAGTACTTC. Its protein is CSASSSGRASYEQYF.